These 7 T cell receptor beta chains came from one sample sequenced in a study of T cell clonality in common variable immunodeficiency. No cognate antigen is known for these TCRs. The study, taken as a whole, reports: Reportedly, TCR beta sequences from common variable immunodeficiency showed fewer deletions and N-nucleotide insertions.

TCRdb's table, derived via immunoSEQ multiplex PCR, lists solely in-frame clones and lacks some. Found here are 25,000 to 30,000 clones, no singletons; the ten largest cover roughly 3%. Sequencing used peripheral blood mononuclear cells. These receptors came from a human donor with common variable immunodeficiency.

This clone showed up many times. CDR3 loop: CASSQGGDSPLHF. Incomplete CDR3 DNA: TGCGCCAGCAGTCAAGGGGGGGATTCACCC. The chain links TRBV23-1 to TRBJ1-6; tentatively, D is TRBD1 (5 bases). The CDR3 end falls 3 residues outside the read, so it is completed with the germline J gene. TRBV23-1 is identified as an open reading frame with a role that is uncertain. The V end lost 2 bases, the J end lost 8 bases, and 7 bases lay between the germline ends. This CDR3 is built from 13 residues.

Note on this clone: The read finishes 3 residues shy of the CDR3 end, and the germline J gene is used to complete it. The rearrangement joins TRBV6-1 to TRBJ2-7; maybe TRBD1 (6 bases). This CDR3 is built from 14 residues. V was pared by 4 bases and J by 2 bases, with 12 bases between. Per germline, CDR1 MNHNS and CDR2 SASEGT. The part of the CDR3 DNA that was read is TGTGCCAGCAGTGTTTCAGGGGCCCCCTACGAG. Residues: CASSVSGAPYE. The entire CDR3 protein is CASSVSGAPYEQYF.

This clone occurred a few times. At one end, the junction sequence differs from germline, possibly due to a read error. The CDR3 end falls 3 residues outside the read, so it is completed with the germline J gene. The gene calls are TRBV7-9 and TRBJ2-7, with unresolved D. CDR1 and CDR2 from the germline V gene are SEHNR and FQNEAQ (reference sequence). The CDR3 is 11 residues long. The CDR3 reads CSSQEAYEQYF. The sequenced part of the CDR3 DNA is TGTTCCAGCCAGGAAGCCTACGAG.

This clone was seen at least ten times. The CDR3 end falls 3 residues outside the read, so it is completed with the germline J gene. The V and J genes are TRBV20-1 and TRBJ1-2, with 7 bases identical to TRBD1. The germline gives CDR1 DFQATT, CDR2 SNEGSKA (reference sequence). This CDR3 is 13 amino acids long. The junction had 3 bases not matched to a gene; V was cut back by 0 bases and J by 5 bases. CDR3: CSARDRTGYGYTF. The part of the CDR3 DNA that was read is TGCAGTGCTAGAGATCGGACAGGTTATGGC.

Turning to this clone: The read terminates 3 residues before the CDR3 end, so the remaining end is supplied by the germline J gene. The chain recombines TRBV7-6 with TRBJ2-5; a possible D gene is TRBD2 (7 bases). This CDR3 is built from 16 residues. V shed 5 bases and J shed 4 bases, with 20 bases lying between them. The germline gives CDR1 SGHVS, CDR2 FNYEAQ. CDR3 bases read: TGTGCCAGCAGCGCTCAAACTGGCGGGGGCACAGAGACC. Its protein product is CASSAQTGGGTET. The full CDR3 protein reads CASSAQTGGGTETQYF.

On this clone: The missing CDR3 end, 3 residues past where the read stops, is filled in from the germline J gene. V is TRBV6-2 or TRBV6-3 and J is TRBJ2-7, with D perhaps TRBD2 (7 bases). V lost 2 bases, J lost 2 bases, and 13 bases lay in between. Germline values: CDR1 MNHEY, CDR2 SVGEGT. The CDR3 runs to 15 residues. CDR3 sequence: CASSYRAGATYEQYF. Incomplete CDR3 DNA: TGTGCCAGCAGTTACCGGGCGGGGGCGACCTACGAG.

This clone was observed at least ten times. Sequencing ends 3 residues short of the CDR3 end; the germline J gene provides the rest. Other DNA sequences of this sample code for an identical CDR3. V usage is TRBV7-3 and J usage is TRBJ2-4; D is possibly TRBD1 (5 bases). The CDR3 covers 13 residues. V was pared by 3 bases and J by 4 bases, with 7 bases between. Germline V gene sequence: CDR1 SGHTA, CDR2 FQGTGA. CDR3 bases read: TGTGCCAGCAGCTTGGGGCAGAAAAACATT. This sequence encodes CASSLGQKNI. The entire CDR3 protein reads CASSLGQKNIQYF.